This T cell receptor beta chain is drawn from a study of vaccination and CD4 T cells after COVID-19. Study-wide context: Investigators drew the post-COVID samples a median around 100 days after diagnosis, with a range of 35 to 161. Cultures acting as controls obtained a CEFX pool, an HIV-1 Nef pool, or no peptide.

This clonotype appeared a few times. The antigen is unknown. Study results and caveats: Clonotypes reactive to SARS-CoV-2 had a median that went up from around 20 to 38, but not significantly.

The sample's treatment: roughly 11-day PBMC culture with coronavirus spike peptide pools or control peptides (ViraFEST assay). T cells were expanded with peptide pools, and expanded clonotypes were identified by TCR sequencing. Trimming removed 5 bases from V and 8 bases from J, with 12 bases in between. The CDR3 covers 12 residues. Germline V gene lookup returns CDR1 SEHNR and CDR2 FQNEAQ (reference sequence). Once obtained from cultured CD4+ T cells, the DNA was sequenced using the Oncomine TCR Beta short-read assay. TCRdb used MiXCR to reprocess the PCR reads, holding one entry per CDR3 protein. The repertoire holds just under 20,000 distinct CDR3 sequences, with approximately 52% as singletons.

The chain couples TRBV7-9 to TRBJ1-1; D ambiguous. Sequencing was performed on CD4+ T cells from blood, cultured in vitro. This TCR derives from a human donor who had recovered from COVID-19. The DNA for the CDR3 is TGTGCCAGCAGCCAACCGGACCGGGAAGCTTTCTTT. Translating gives CASSQPDREAFF.